This T cell receptor beta chain stems from a study of cytomegalovirus exposure and HLA in healthy donors (dated 2017 in TCRdb). Concerning the study at large: In an earlier analysis of under 750 of the donors, around 290 Gb of sequence data and 90 million to 120 million unique TCR beta sequences from about 179 million T cells were reported. Approximately 300 gigabases of sequencing data and 75 million to 85 million unique TCR sequences made up an early release that covered 500 to 650 HLA-typed donors. The genetic ancestry cluster associated with self-reported Caucasian donors included about four fifths of the 398 genotyped donors. The study was designed to test whether signatures of past pathogen exposure could be identified by cataloging public T cell receptors. The study profiled the T cell repertoires of under 850 subjects by immunosequencing and related them to cytomegalovirus serostatus. A separate validation cohort of over 95 different subjects was used in addition to the roughly 720-subject first cohort. To predict cytomegalovirus infection status, the study brought together high-throughput TCR immunosequencing, statistical association of individual TCRs with disease status, and machine learning. In a later analysis, previously published TCR beta repertoires from about 640 donors were re-analyzed and high-resolution HLA genotyping was added so that TCR occurrence patterns could be studied. The later analysis used no new phenotypic data to find candidate immune exposures, relying instead on TCR beta sequences and their occurrence across donors. To decide whether each TCR beta V gene segment behaved as functional or pseudogenic, an earlier analysis of some 600 of the donors relied on high-throughput TCR beta sequencing. Donor age, sex, ethnicity and CMV serostatus were compiled alongside the repertoire data. Genome-wide SNP genotypes for about three fifths of the roughly 700 donors were used in a later genetic analysis, which treated that subset as a discovery cohort. All discovery cohort repertoires had been generated using a single sequencing platform. HLA typing included class I and class II loci at four-digit resolution. The number of donors typed differed by locus, with about 629-640 for A, B, C, DRB1 and DQB1, more than 500 for DQA1, approximately 570 for DPA1, and around 450 for DPB1. Because of strong linkage in the cohort, 4 to 6 DR-DQ haplotypes were treated as single units for association and clustering. Among about 360 genotyped donors of the cohort, an average of about 240,000 unique TCR beta nucleotide sequences were sequenced per donor, around 20% of them non-productive. What the study reported, not specific to this receptor: According to a later analysis, TCR association rates differed among HLA loci, with DRB1 alleles showing the most associated TCRs and HLA-C alleles showing the fewest. A group of highly shared sequence variants was considered likely to be a technical artifact of the sequencing pipeline. In a later genetic analysis, fewer N-insertions in productive TCRs were reported among donors in an Asian-associated ancestry cluster than the roughly 700-donor mean. For the cohort, immune exposure information was limited to CMV serostatus. Correlated functional status among segregating V segments might reflect linkage disequilibrium, but an unknown experimental factor could not be ruled out. The study gave a list of 150 to 200 TCR beta chains associated with cytomegalovirus. Specific HLA alleles were associated with more than 15,000 TCR beta sequences at a false discovery rate of 0.05 in a later analysis. Assigning TCR associations to individual alleles was difficult when HLA alleles, especially DR and DQ, strongly co-occurred. Because the 87-base-pair reads could not distinguish some IMGT-functional V segments, including TRBV6-2 and TRBV6-3, those segments were excluded. A few of the identified cytomegalovirus-associated TCR beta chains were confirmed in vitro to be specific for cytomegalovirus antigens. Most TCR sequences were observed very rarely across donors, whereas some public TCRs were present in many individuals. HLA typing was unavailable for some donors at each locus, so association tests used only the typed subset. V-gene and J-gene trimming of TCR beta chains was associated with a missense DCLRE1C variant in a later genetic analysis, and the association was replicated in an independent cohort. The earlier analysis of some 540 of the donors excluded 15 to 20 rarely observed V segments, including chromosome 9 orphons, because counts were too low. The presence/absence analyses assumed that sequencing depth was roughly uniform across donors, and that assumption may not be true. A further reported finding was that TCR beta sequences accurately predicted the HLA-A and HLA-B alleles for most subjects in the first cohort. The classifier was reported to diagnose cytomegalovirus status with high specificity and sensitivity in both the original cohort and the validation cohort. According to a later analysis, parvovirus B19, influenza, CMV and Epstein-Barr virus appeared linked to several top co-occurrence clusters. In a later analysis, most CMV-associated TCR beta chains were found to appear HLA-restricted, with HLA associations seemingly driven largely by CMV exposure. Compared with equally common non-associated chains, HLA-associated TCR beta chains in a later analysis were more clonally expanded and had lower generation probabilities. This cohort had only TCR beta chains sequenced, and the lack of alpha or paired-chain data limited which features could be detected. The authors suggested that the approach could potentially be extended to other disease states and immunological phenotypes. An earlier analysis of approximately 540 of the donors showed that most TCR beta V segments appeared in productive rearrangements either about 87% or about 30% of the time, which broadly matched IMGT annotations.

Receptor amplification or capture employed the immunoSEQ multiplex PCR assay. For the multiplex PCR, a mixture combining 60 forward primers for TCR Vbeta segments and 13 reverse primers for TCR Jbeta segments was used. The CDR3 region of rearranged TCR beta genes was amplified from genomic DNA by a multiplex PCR assay. On the Illumina HiSeq System, the amplified TCR beta libraries were sequenced as 87-base-pair reads. For the original study's pipeline: Across the 670 or so repertoires, a later analysis counted about 81 million unique TCR beta chains, roughly 11 million of which were shared by at least two donors. To remove PCR and sequencing errors, raw reads were error-corrected and collapsed into unique sequences using a nearest-neighbor algorithm that merged closely related sequences. V, D and J gene segments were assigned by aligning CDR3 sequences to IMGT reference sequences. For a sequence to be retained, a match of at least six nucleotides to both a V gene segment and a J gene segment was required. Rearrangements were called productive when the CDR3 lacked stop codons and stayed in frame with V and J; all others were non-productive. CDR3 was defined by IMGT convention, running from the second conserved V-encoded cysteine to the conserved J-encoded phenylalanine. The earlier analysis of 500 to 600 of the donors excluded sequences that lacked an unambiguous match to a single V gene segment. In an earlier analysis of roughly 600 of the donors, a V segment was called functional when productive rearrangements were above 56.7%, and segregating when the standard deviation between donors exceeded 5%. A statistical classification framework was built for diagnosing cytomegalovirus status from the catalog of TCR beta chain sequences. V and J gene assignment, in a later analysis, came from comparing TCR nucleotide sequences with IMGT/GENE-DB human TR gene sequences. In a later analysis, CDR3 sequences and most-parsimonious VDJ recombination scenarios were assigned using the TCRdist pipeline. In a later analysis, each TCR beta chain was defined by its CDR3 amino acid sequence together with its V-gene family, and reads without a unique V-gene family were excluded. In a later analysis, 500 to 650 highly shared, low-generation-probability nucleotide sequences were removed to address suspected cross-contamination and a sequencing artifact. In a later analysis, a clonal expansion index for each public chain was calculated from normalized within-repertoire ranks of inferred template counts. In a later analysis, generation probabilities were computed with a VDJ recombination model fitted to out-of-frame rearrangements, and the resulting probabilities were checked against IGoR. Hypergeometric tests were used in a later analysis to score TCR-TCR, TCR-HLA and TCR-CMV co-occurrence, with a repertoire-size bias correction applied to the TCR pairs. A later analysis estimated false discovery rates by permuting HLA or CMV assignments 20 times. In a later analysis, co-occurring TCRs were grouped using DBSCAN, with TCRdist sequence similarity added in when clustering inside HLA-allele-positive subsets. Co-occurrence clustering excluded repertoires with fewer than 30,000 or more than 120,000 public chains, plus five with anomalous nucleotide sharing. TCRdb stores this immuneACCESS table with in-frame sequences only. Part of the clones is absent; in the studies checked, under half of the shortfall reflects unresolved V genes, and no reason is known for the rest. The V and J calls and clone size were taken over from that table, and D and trimming were inferred from the DNA. This sample lists approximately 220,000 clones; over 65% were detected once. The ten biggest clones cover 0.63% of the sample.

CDR1 and CDR2 were assigned from the germline V gene (reference sequence) as GTSNPN and SVGIG. V was cut back by 1 base and J by 5 bases, leaving a gap of 11 bases between them. The CDR3 contains 14 residues, cysteine and phenylalanine counted. This entry keeps only the CDR3 DNA: 42 bases, framed from base 1. The cohort consisted of 600 to 700 healthy bone marrow donors. Cohort members were all nominally healthy when sampled, although unrecorded immune exposures were likely present. The donor tested CMV seronegative, placing the donor among the 350 or so seronegative members of the cohort. A peripheral blood sample was collected from each donor, and TCR beta sequencing was performed on peripheral blood mononuclear cells. The Qiagen DNeasy Blood Extraction Kit was used to extract genomic DNA from the blood cell samples. Comment on this clone: No cognate antigen has been identified for it. One base away there is no much larger clone; base qualities are not given.

This clonotype was sampled from a man between 18 and 29 years old in good health and CMV-seronegative. The sequence joins TRBV30 to TRBJ2-2; TRBD1 is perhaps the D gene, given 5 matching bases. Sequenced sample: PBMCs. CDR3 region: CAWSAGLVTGELFF. At the DNA level, the sequence is TGTGCCTGGAGTGCAGGGCTAGTTACCGGGGAGCTGTTTTTT.